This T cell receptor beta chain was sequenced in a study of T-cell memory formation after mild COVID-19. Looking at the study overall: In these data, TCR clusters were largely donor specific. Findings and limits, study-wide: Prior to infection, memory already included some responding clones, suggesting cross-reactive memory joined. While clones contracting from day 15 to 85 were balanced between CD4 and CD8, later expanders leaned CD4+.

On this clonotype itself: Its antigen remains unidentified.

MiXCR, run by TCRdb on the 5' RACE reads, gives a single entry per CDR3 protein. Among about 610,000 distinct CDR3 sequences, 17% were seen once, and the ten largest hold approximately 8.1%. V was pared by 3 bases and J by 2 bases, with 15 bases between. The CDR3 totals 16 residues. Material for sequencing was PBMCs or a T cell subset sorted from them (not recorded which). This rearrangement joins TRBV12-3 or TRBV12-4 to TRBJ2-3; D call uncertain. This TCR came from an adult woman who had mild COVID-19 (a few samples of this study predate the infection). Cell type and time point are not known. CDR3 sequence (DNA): TGTGCCAGCAGTTTGGCGGCCAGCAGATCCACAGATACGCAGTATTTT. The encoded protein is CASSLAASRSTDTQYF.